Listed below are T cell receptor beta chains from one sample, sequenced in a study of naive and memory T cell subsets. TCRdb used MiXCR to reprocess the UMI-ligation and nested PCR reads, holding one entry per CDR3 protein. The data contain 120,000 to 150,000 distinct CDR3 sequences, approximately 15% of them singletons. The specimen sequenced was naive CD4+ T cells from blood. These receptors all come from a human donor in good health. CDR3s include the opening cysteine and the closing phenylalanine or tryptophan. The order of the fields is V gene, CDR3 length, J gene, D gene, clone size, CDR3 DNA, CDR3 protein. A D gene is named only where the DNA matches it firmly. Clone sizes are given selectively: once, few, many, or a class where the clone is expanded.

v_gene: TRBV2; len: 13; j_gene: TRBJ2-2; d_gene: NA; abundance: few; CDR3nt: TGTGCCAGCAGGGCTACTAGTGCCGGGGAGCTGTTTTTT; CDR3aa: CASRATSAGELFF
v_gene: TRBV3-1; len: 13; j_gene: TRBJ2-7; d_gene: TRBD2; abundance: few; CDR3nt: TGTGCCAGCCGGACTAGCGCGATCGACGAGCAGTACTTC; CDR3aa: CASRTSAIDEQYF
v_gene: TRBV4-1; len: 17; j_gene: TRBJ2-6; d_gene: NA; abundance: few; CDR3nt: TGCGCCAGCAGCCAAGAATCACTGAACTCTGGGGCCAACGTCCTGACTTTC; CDR3aa: CASSQESLNSGANVLTF
v_gene: TRBV7-2; len: 17; j_gene: TRBJ2-2; d_gene: TRBD2; abundance: few; CDR3nt: TGTGCCAGCAGCCCCCGCCTAGCGGGAGTTCCCGGGGGGGAGCTGTTTTTT; CDR3aa: CASSPRLAGVPGGELFF
v_gene: TRBV25-1; len: 14; j_gene: TRBJ2-7; d_gene: TRBD1; abundance: NA; CDR3nt: TGTGCCAGCAGTAAGACAGGGGGCGGCGACGAGCAGTACTTC; CDR3aa: CASSKTGGGDEQYF
v_gene: TRBV10-3; len: 14; j_gene: TRBJ2-2; d_gene: TRBD1; abundance: NA; CDR3nt: TGTGCCATCAGTGAGCAGACAGGGTCCGGGGAGCTGTTTTTT; CDR3aa: CAISEQTGSGELFF
v_gene: TRBV12-3/TRBV12-4; len: 13; j_gene: TRBJ1-1; d_gene: NA; abundance: few; CDR3nt: TGTGCCAGCAGCCATCGGGAGATGGTACAGGCTTTCTTT; CDR3aa: CASSHREMVQAFF
v_gene: TRBV20-1; len: 14; j_gene: TRBJ2-3; d_gene: TRBD2; abundance: few; CDR3nt: TGCAGTGCTACGACTAGCGGGAGTCTAGATACGCAGTATTTT; CDR3aa: CSATTSGSLDTQYF
v_gene: TRBV12-3/TRBV12-4; len: 15; j_gene: TRBJ2-1; d_gene: TRBD2; abundance: NA; CDR3nt: TGTGCCAGCAGTCGGGGAGGGAGCACTTACAATGAGCAGTTCTTC; CDR3aa: CASSRGGSTYNEQFF
v_gene: TRBV29-1; len: 14; j_gene: TRBJ2-6; d_gene: NA; abundance: NA; CDR3nt: TGCAGCGTTCGGGAGCACTCTGGGGCCAACGTCCTGACTTTC; CDR3aa: CSVREHSGANVLTF
v_gene: TRBV6-2/TRBV6-3; len: 16; j_gene: TRBJ2-3; d_gene: TRBD2; abundance: few; CDR3nt: TGTGCCAGCAGTTTCGGGAGGGACTCTTTATCCGATACGCAGTATTTT; CDR3aa: CASSFGRDSLSDTQYF